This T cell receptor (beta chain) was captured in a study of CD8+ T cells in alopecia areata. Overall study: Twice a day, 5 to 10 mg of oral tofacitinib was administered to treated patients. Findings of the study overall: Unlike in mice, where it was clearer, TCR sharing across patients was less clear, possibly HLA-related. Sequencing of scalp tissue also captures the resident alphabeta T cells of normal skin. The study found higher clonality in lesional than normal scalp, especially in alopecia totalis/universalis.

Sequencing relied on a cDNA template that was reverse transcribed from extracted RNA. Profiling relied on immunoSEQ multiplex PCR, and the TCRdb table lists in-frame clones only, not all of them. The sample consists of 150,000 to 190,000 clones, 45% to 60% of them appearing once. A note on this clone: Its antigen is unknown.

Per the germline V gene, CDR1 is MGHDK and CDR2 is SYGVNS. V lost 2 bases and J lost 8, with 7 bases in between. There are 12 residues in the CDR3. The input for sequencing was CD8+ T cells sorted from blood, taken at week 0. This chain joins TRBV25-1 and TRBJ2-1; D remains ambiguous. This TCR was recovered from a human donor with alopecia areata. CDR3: CASSEGNYEQFF. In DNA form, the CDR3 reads TGTGCCAGCAGTGAAGGAAACTATGAGCAGTTCTTC.